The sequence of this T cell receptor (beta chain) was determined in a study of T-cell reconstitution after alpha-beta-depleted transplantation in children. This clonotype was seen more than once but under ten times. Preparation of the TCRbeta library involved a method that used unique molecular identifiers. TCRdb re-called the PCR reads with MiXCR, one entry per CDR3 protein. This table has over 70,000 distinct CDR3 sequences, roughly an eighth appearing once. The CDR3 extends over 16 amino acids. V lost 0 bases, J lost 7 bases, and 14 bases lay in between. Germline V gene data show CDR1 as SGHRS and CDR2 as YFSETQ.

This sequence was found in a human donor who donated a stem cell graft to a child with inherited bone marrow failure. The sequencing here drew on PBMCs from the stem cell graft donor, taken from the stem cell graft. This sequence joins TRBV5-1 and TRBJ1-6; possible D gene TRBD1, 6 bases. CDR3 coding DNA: TGCGCCAGCAGCTTGGACCCTGGAGGGGGAAATTCACCCCTCCACTTT. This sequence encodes CASSLDPGGGNSPLHF.